This T cell receptor (beta chain) was identified in a study of blood T cell repertoires in COVID-19. Method: immunoSEQ multiplex PCR; TCRdb's copy keeps in-frame clones and lacks some. The sample shows 250,000 or so clones, about 90% of them seen only once. The V gene end was trimmed by 0 bases and the J gene end by 4 bases; junction bases not matched to a gene: 7. The CDR3 extends over 16 amino acids. CDR1 and CDR2 (germline): SGDLS, YYNGEE. J is TRBJ2-1 and V is TRBV9; 7 bases map to TRBD2. Specimen: peripheral blood. The receptor was isolated from an elderly man with acute or convalescent COVID-19. The CDR3 is CASSVVHSGEYNEQFF. The CDR3 region has the DNA TGTGCCAGCAGCGTAGTGCACAGCGGGGAGTACAATGAGCAGTTCTTC.